This entry concerns a single T cell receptor (beta chain). No antigen is known for it. Positive CCR7 selection of CD45RO-negative cells yielded the naive CD8 cells, and terminally differentiated effector memory CD45RA+ cells were excluded. Every contributor of samples was a Caucasian grown-up residing in Nashville, Tennessee. Produced via immunoSEQ multiplex PCR; TCRdb's table is partial and in-frame only. The sample includes around 1.9 million clones, about 94% of them seen just once. This record belongs to a study of shared clonotypes between healthy human individuals. The study, taken as a whole, reports: In the sorted subsets, rarefaction showed sequencing was incomplete despite large depth. Since donors were few, the genetic and exposure-history diversity represented was limited. Memory subsets generally showed lower estimated richness than naive subsets.

Trimming pared 6 bases from V and 5 bases from J, leaving 13 bases between. This CDR3 has 13 residues. CDR1 LNHDA and CDR2 SQIVND come from the germline V gene (reference sequence). Sequenced: naive CD8+ T cells from PBMCs. The chain combines TRBV19 with TRBJ2-5, with unresolved D. The sequence was collected from a man younger than 35 in good health. Some clones in this sample may be carry-over from other donors' samples. CDR3 nucleotide sequence: TGTGCCAGTAGCTCAGCTATTCGGGAGACCCAGTACTTC. This gives the protein CASSSAIRETQYF.